This T cell receptor (beta chain) came from a study of CD8+CD57+ T cells in acquired aplastic anemia. CDR1 MGHDK and CDR2 SYGVNS come from the germline V gene. V was pared by 8 bases and J by 0 bases, with 14 bases between. The CDR3 is made up of 15 amino acids. The study profiled TCR beta VDJ and CDR3 using genomic DNA as template. TCRdb passed the reads through MiXCR, listing each CDR3 protein once. The table shows under 200,000 distinct CDR3 sequences, with 45% to 50% occurring only once. Before being chosen for sequencing, patients had shown CD8+CD57+ cell expansion by flow cytometry. This TCR derives from a human donor with aplastic anemia. Material for sequencing was sorted CD4+, CD8+, or CD8+CD57+ T cells (not recorded which) from PBMCs. The chain recombines TRBV25-1 with TRBJ2-1; D call uncertain. The CDR3 sequence is CASRRTESSYNEQFF. CDR3 nucleotides: TGTGCCAGCCGCCGGACGGAGAGCTCCTACAATGAGCAGTTCTTC.